One sample yielded the 15 T cell receptor beta chains listed below, sequenced in a study of spatial heterogeneity in lung cancer. TCRdb called the 5' RACE reads again in MiXCR, with one record for every CDR3 protein. The sample shows some 21,000 distinct CDR3 sequences, approximately 4.2% of them seen only once. The time point is: sample taken at primary tumor resection. The source was PBMCs, collected at surgery. These receptors all stem from a male donor with early-stage non-small cell lung cancer.

This clonotype was picked up many times. V is TRBV27 and J is TRBJ1-5, with D maybe TRBD1 (6 bases). V was pared by 0 bases and J by 0 bases, with 12 bases between. The CDR3 consists of 17 residues. Per the germline V gene, CDR1 is MNHEY and CDR2 is SMNVEV (reference sequence). For the CDR3, the DNA is TGTGCCAGCAGTTTATCGGGGGGGGCGAATAGCAATCAGCCCCAGCATTTT. This encodes CASSLSGGANSNQPQHF.

This clonotype occurred many times. This sequence joins TRBV5-6 and TRBJ2-6, with 10 bases aligning to TRBD2. This CDR3 has 15 residues. Germline assignment: CDR1 SGHDT and CDR2 YYEEEE. V was clipped by 1 base and J by 9 bases; unmatched bases: 4. CDR3 sequence: CASSLRTSGGNVLTF. CDR3 in DNA: TGTGCCAGCAGCTTGAGGACTAGCGGTGGCAACGTCCTGACTTTC.

In its sample, this clonotype ranks as medium-sized. CDR3 residues: CASSIRDTQYF. CDR3 sequence (DNA): TGTGCCAGTAGTATCAGAGATACGCAGTATTTT. This chain joins TRBV19 and TRBJ2-3; D not certain. Germline lookup yields CDR1 LNHDA and CDR2 SQIVND (reference sequence). The V end was cut by 3 bases, the J end by 5 bases, with 3 bases between. CDR3 length equals 11 residues.

This clonotype was seen more than once but under ten times. J is TRBJ2-7 and V is TRBV7-8, with D perhaps being TRBD1 or TRBD2 (5 bases each). Germline assignment: CDR1 SGHVS and CDR2 FQNEAQ. V was pared by 0 bases and J by 7 bases, with 13 bases between. The CDR3 is made up of 14 amino acids. As DNA, the CDR3 is TGTGCCAGCAGCTTAGCGAGGGGCCCAGGGGAGCAGTACTTC. Translated: CASSLARGPGEQYF.

This clonotype was seen more than once but under ten times. A much bigger clone sits one base away, suggesting this may be a read error. The genes are TRBV6-1 and TRBJ2-2, with no clear D. This CDR3 contains 14 residues. The germline gives CDR1 MNHNS, CDR2 SASEGT. The CDR3, as DNA: TGTGCCGGCAGTGCCGCAACAGAGACCGGGGAGCTGTTTTTT. Translating it yields CAGSAATETGELFF.

This clonotype has a count of ten or more. The chain combines TRBV6-4 with TRBJ2-3; 7 bases match TRBD1. The junction had 2 bases not matched to a gene; V was cut back by 5 bases and J by 0 bases. CDR1 is MRHNA and CDR2 is SNTAGT in the germline V gene. The CDR3 extends over 14 amino acids. The CDR3 sequence is CASSPGQSTDTQYF. The CDR3, as DNA: TGTGCCAGCAGTCCGGGACAGAGCACAGATACGCAGTATTTT.

This clonotype has ten or more counts. The gene calls are TRBV7-2 and TRBJ2-3; D ambiguous. Germline CDR1 SGHTA, CDR2 FQGNSA. V was pared by 0 bases and J by 5 bases, with 9 bases between. The CDR3 extends over 14 amino acids. The CDR3 protein is CASSLALGIDTQYF. The CDR3 bases are TGTGCCAGCAGCTTAGCGTTAGGGATAGATACGCAGTATTTT.

Ten or more counts support this clonotype. The chain combines TRBV6-2 or TRBV6-3 with TRBJ1-1; possibly TRBD1 for D (6 bases). The germline V and J ends were trimmed by 2 bases and 1 base, with 11 bases remaining between them. The germline CDR1 and CDR2 sequences are MNHEY and SVGEGT. This CDR3 comprises 15 residues. The DNA of the CDR3 is TGTGCCAGCAGTTACCAGGGGCCATGGAACACTGAAGCTTTCTTT. Translating it yields CASSYQGPWNTEAFF.

The table lists this clonotype with many counts. The chain combines TRBV7-9 with TRBJ1-1; D is unresolved. CDR3 size: 13 residues. V gave up 4 bases and J gave up 9 bases, with 15 bases separating them. CDR1 and CDR2 (germline): SEHNR, FQNEAQ (reference sequence). Here the CDR3 DNA reads TGTGCCAGCAGCTACAGCCCCGGGTCTAAAGCTTTCTTT. Its protein is CASSYSPGSKAFF.

At least ten counts were recorded for this clonotype. The V call is TRBV9, the J call TRBJ1-2, with TRBD1 as a possible D gene (5 bases). The CDR3 length is 15 residues. Germline CDR1 and CDR2: SGDLS and YYNGEE. Trimming took off 3 bases at V and 2 bases at J, with 14 bases between the two ends. The CDR3 coding sequence is TGTGCCAGCAGCGCGGGACGGATCTTGAACTATGGCTACACCTTC. As protein: CASSAGRILNYGYTF.

This clonotype has ten or more counts. V usage is TRBV7-8 and J usage is TRBJ2-1, with D perhaps TRBD2 (5 bases). Deletions cut 3 bases from V and 7 bases from J, with 13 bases between. In germline, CDR1 is SGHVS, CDR2 FQNEAQ. This CDR3 has 14 residues. CDR3 protein: CASSLAPPGNEQFF. In DNA form, the CDR3 reads TGTGCCAGCAGCTTGGCTCCCCCGGGGAATGAGCAGTTCTTC.

This clonotype was found many times. The chain uses TRBV6-5 and TRBJ1-1; tentatively, D is TRBD1 (5 bases). With 1 base removed from V and 4 bases from J, the gap between germline ends came to 7 bases. Germline CDR1 reads MNHEY; CDR2 reads SVGAGI. The CDR3 runs 13 residues. The CDR3 DNA reads TGTGCCAGCAGTTACTGGGGGAGCACTGAAGCTTTCTTT. Translating it yields CASSYWGSTEAFF.

In this sample, this clonotype turned up a few times. The chain uses TRBV12-3 or TRBV12-4 and TRBJ1-5; D is unresolved. This CDR3 has 14 amino acids. V dropped 5 bases and J dropped 3 bases, with 11 bases sitting between them. The CDR3 coding sequence is TGTGCCAGCAGTCTCCCGGGCCTCAATCAGCCCCAGCATTTT. This sequence encodes CASSLPGLNQPQHF.

This clonotype was seen at least ten times. The chain is built from TRBV30 and TRBJ1-2; D possibly corresponds to TRBD1 (5 bases). V was pared by 2 bases and J by 3 bases, with 7 bases between. Germline CDR1 GTSNPN, CDR2 SVGIG (reference sequence). The CDR3 is 12 residues long. In nucleotides, the CDR3 is TGTGCCTGGAGTCAGGGACACTATGGCTACACCTTC. Translation gives CAWSQGHYGYTF. Supplemented by reference TRBV30 and TRBJ1-2, the full variable domain reads SQTIHQWPATLVQPVGSPLSLECTVEGTSNPNLYWYRQAAGRGLQLLFYSVGIGQISSEVPQNLSASRPQDRQFILSSKKLLLSDSGFYLCAWSQGHYGYTFGSGTRLTVV.

This clonotype was found a few times. The rearrangement joins TRBV7-9 to TRBJ2-3, with 10 bases matching TRBD2. V gave up 5 bases and J gave up 14 bases; unmatched junction bases: 7. The CDR3 has 12 amino acids. Looked up from germline, CDR1 is SEHNR and CDR2 is FQNEAQ (reference sequence). The CDR3 DNA is TGTGCCAGCAGCCCCCTCGGGACTAGCGCGTATTTT. Protein product: CASSPLGTSAYF.